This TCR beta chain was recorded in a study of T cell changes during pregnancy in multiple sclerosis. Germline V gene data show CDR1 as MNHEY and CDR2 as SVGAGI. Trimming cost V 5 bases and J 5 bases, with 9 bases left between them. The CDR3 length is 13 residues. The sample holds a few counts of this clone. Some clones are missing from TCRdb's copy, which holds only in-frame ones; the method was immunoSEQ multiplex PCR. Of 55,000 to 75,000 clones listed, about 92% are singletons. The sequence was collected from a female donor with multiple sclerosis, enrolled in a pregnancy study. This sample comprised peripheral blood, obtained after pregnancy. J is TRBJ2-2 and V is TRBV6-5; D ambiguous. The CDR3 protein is CASSVSRTGELFF. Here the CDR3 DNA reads TGTGCCAGCAGTGTGAGTCGGACCGGGGAGCTGTTTTTT.